This T cell receptor (beta chain) was identified during a study of cytomegalovirus exposure and HLA in healthy donors. Notes on the study in general: Across HLA loci, a later analysis found differing TCR association rates, with DRB1 most and HLA-C fewest.

A word on this clone: Its target is unknown.

A multiplex PCR was run with 60 Vbeta primers and 13 Jbeta primers. Sequencing was performed with immunoSEQ multiplex PCR; in TCRdb, only in-frame clones are kept and a portion is missing. Of 150,000 to 200,000 clones in the sample, around 80% are singletons; the top ten hold 3.5% to 5%. CDR3 size: 15 residues. V shed 5 bases and J 2 bases; nucleotides not matched to a gene: 9. Germline values: CDR1 ENHRY, CDR2 SYGVKD. The sequence came from a woman between 25 and 40 years old in good health and CMV-seropositive. This chain links TRBV10-3 with TRBJ2-7, with 7 positions matching TRBD2. The sample was PBMCs. CDR3: CAISRASGLAYEQYF. As DNA, the CDR3 is TGTGCCATCAGTAGAGCTAGCGGCCTCGCCTACGAGCAGTACTTC.